These T cell receptor beta chains were read from a single sample in a study of T cell repertoires in ileal Crohn's disease. TCRdb's table, derived via immunoSEQ multiplex PCR, lists solely in-frame clones and lacks some. The table lists under 8,000 clones, approximately 80% of them singletons. Specimen: ileal tissue. These receptors were collected from an adult with Crohn's disease. Both conserved end residues are part of each CDR3. Each record gives: V gene, J gene, CDR3 protein.

>TRBV2|TRBJ1-6
CASSAYGARSPLHF
>TRBV5-1|TRBJ1-4
CASSLGETNEKLFF
>TRBV10-3|TRBJ2-6
CATQGGAEGANVLTF
>TRBV6-6|TRBJ1-1
CASSISTGGGTEAFF
>TRBV4-1|TRBJ1-2
CASSPSSSTLNYGYTF
>TRBV4-2|TRBJ1-3
CASSQGFFQGAFNGDTIYF
>TRBV2|TRBJ2-5
CAGRDILQETQYF
>TRBV19|TRBJ1-2
CATPSDRGKGYGYTF
>TRBV28|TRBJ2-7
CASSPEGTKRKYEQYF
>TRBV29-1|TRBJ2-3
CSVPLGSLSTDTQYF
>TRBV7-9|TRBJ1-4
CASDKRGRGEKLFF
>TRBV6-6|TRBJ1-4
CASSWGEKLFF
>TRBV5-1|TRBJ1-1
CASSSRRFTEAFF
>TRBV15|TRBJ1-5
CATSDATGEGQPQHF
>TRBV5-4|TRBJ2-2
CASSDTGSVTGELFF
>TRBV9|TRBJ2-5
CASSTRTQGETQYF
>TRBV6-1|TRBJ2-3
CASSAPWTGMRTDTQYF
>TRBV7-9|TRBJ2-5
CASSLIGETQYF
>TRBV4-1|TRBJ2-7
CASSQDHGPYEQYF
>TRBV30|TRBJ2-1
CAWSGGGKGYNEQFF
>TRBV6-1|TRBJ1-2
CASSGLGTADGYTF
>TRBV10-3|TRBJ2-7
CAIAGTSGGYEQYF
>TRBV25-1|TRBJ1-4
CASSQDRGATNEKLFF
>TRBV9|TRBJ1-1
CASSVEVGLDTEAFF
>TRBV15|TRBJ2-5
CTTSREHPGNHAETQYF
>TRBV4-2|TRBJ2-3
CASSQDRRTPDTQYF
>TRBV13|TRBJ2-3
CASSLEGGGPSDGTQYF
>TRBV18|TRBJ2-1
CASSLLPTGGWNEQFF
>TRBV4-2|TRBJ1-4
CASSQGGGWDEKLFF
>TRBV10-3|TRBJ1-2
CAISPAGANYGYTF
>TRBV19|TRBJ2-1
CASSMGNNEQFF
>TRBV5-6|TRBJ2-3
CASSSLATDTQYF
>TRBV5-6|TRBJ2-5
CASSWQETQYF